This T cell receptor (beta chain) was recorded in a study of T cells in Graves' hyperthyroidism and ophthalmopathy. Broader study findings: The model anticipated ophthalmopathy a median about six months pre-onset. Within blood appeared most thyroid clonotypes that had expanded above 0.001.

Patients with ophthalmopathy all had a Clinical Activity Score of at least 3, a NOSPECS grade of at least 4 and duration under 3 months. Amplification of TCR beta CDR3 regions used RNA as the template. Researchers ran a first-round RT-PCR on the TCR CDR3 using the HTBI primer set. One entry per CDR3 protein results from TCRdb running MiXCR on the multiplex PCR reads. The sample shows a few hundred thousand distinct CDR3 sequences, 15% to 20% of them seen only once. There are a few counts of this clonotype. Its antigen remains unidentified. Sequenced: blood. The TCR sequence derives from a woman between 18 and 30 years old with Graves' ophthalmopathy.

In DNA, the CDR3 is TGTGCCAGCAGAGAACCCGAGGGGTTGTCCTACGAGCAGTACTTC. Amino acid sequence: CASREPEGLSYEQYF. The V gene is TRBV6-1, the J gene TRBJ2-7; D assignment may be TRBD1 or TRBD2 (5 bases each). The CDR3 is 15 residues long. Trimming cost V 6 bases and J 1 base, with 16 bases left between them. CDR1 MNHNS and CDR2 SASEGT come from the germline V gene.